This TCR beta chain was recorded in a study of Ad26.COV2.S vaccination and SARS-CoV-2 variants. Study background: Dosing was one shot or two shots 56 days apart. Findings and caveats of the study: Estimates derived from TCR breadth and depth analyses may have underestimated total T cell responses. Vaccine recipients surpassed placebo recipients in spike-specific TCR breadth.

Data came from immunoSEQ multiplex PCR; TCRdb stores just in-frame clones and leaves some out. This table holds roughly 350,000 clones, more than 75% found once. The treatment denotes: some 20 received Ad26.COV2.S at low or high dose, single or two shots; about 5 received placebo; per-sample allocation not given. Collection of the samples took place on day 63 after the first injection of vaccine or placebo. In Boston, an adult donor aged 18-55 years took part. Notes on this clone: Its antigen remains unknown.

Germline V gives CDR1 SGHVS, CDR2 FQNEAQ. There are 20 residues in the CDR3. The V segment lost 1 base and the J segment 7 bases; nucleotides outside the gene matches: 18. This clonotype originated in a person aged 18-60 years who received the Ad26.COV2.S COVID-19 vaccine or a placebo. The V call is TRBV7-8, the J call TRBJ1-6, with 8 bases matching TRBD1. This sample comprised peripheral blood, obtained in a trial of Ad26.COV2.S vaccine versus placebo. In DNA form, the CDR3 reads TGTGCCAGCAGCTTAGTGCGGGGACAGGAGACCTCGCCGGTAAATTCACCCCTCCACTTT. Its protein is CASSLVRGQETSPVNSPLHF.